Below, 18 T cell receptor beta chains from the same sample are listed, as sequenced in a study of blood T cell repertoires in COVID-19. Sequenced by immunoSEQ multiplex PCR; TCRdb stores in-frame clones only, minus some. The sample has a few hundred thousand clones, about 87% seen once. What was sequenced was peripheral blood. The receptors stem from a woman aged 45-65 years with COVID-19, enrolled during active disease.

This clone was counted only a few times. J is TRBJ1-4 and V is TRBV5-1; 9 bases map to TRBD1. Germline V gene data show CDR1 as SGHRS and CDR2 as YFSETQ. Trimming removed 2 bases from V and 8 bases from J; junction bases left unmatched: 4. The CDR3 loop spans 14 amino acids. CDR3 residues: CASSLTGGSEKLFF. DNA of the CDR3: TGCGCCAGCAGCTTAACAGGGGGCTCGGAAAAACTGTTTTTT.

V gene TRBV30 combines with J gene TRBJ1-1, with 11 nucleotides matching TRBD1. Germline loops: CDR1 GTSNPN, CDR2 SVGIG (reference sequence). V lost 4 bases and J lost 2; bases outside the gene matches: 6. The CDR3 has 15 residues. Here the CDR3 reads CAWTAGTGGNTEAFF. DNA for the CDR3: TGTGCCTGGACCGCCGGGACAGGGGGAAACACTGAAGCTTTCTTT. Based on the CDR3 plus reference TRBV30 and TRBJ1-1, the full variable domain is SQTIHQWPATLVQPVGSPLSLECTVEGTSNPNLYWYRQAAGRGLQLLFYSVGIGQISSEVPQNLSASRPQDRQFILSSKKLLLSDSGFYLCAWTAGTGGNTEAFFGQGTRLTVV.

CDR3 sequence (DNA): TGTGCCAGCAGTGAAGCTGAGGGACAGGGCGACGAGCAGTACTTC. Its protein is CASSEAEGQGDEQYF. The J gene is TRBJ2-7, the V gene TRBV6-1; 9 nucleotides agree with TRBD1. Per the germline V gene, CDR1 is MNHNS and CDR2 is SASEGT. This CDR3 spans 15 amino acids. The V and J ends lost 0 bases and 5 bases, in that order; junction bases with no gene match: 5.

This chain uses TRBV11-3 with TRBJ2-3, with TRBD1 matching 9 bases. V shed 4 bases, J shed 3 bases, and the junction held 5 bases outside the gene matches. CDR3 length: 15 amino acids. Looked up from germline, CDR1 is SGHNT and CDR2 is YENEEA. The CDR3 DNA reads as TGTGCCAGCAGCTCCGGGACAGGGACGACAGATACGCAGTATTTT. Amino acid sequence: CASSSGTGTTDTQYF. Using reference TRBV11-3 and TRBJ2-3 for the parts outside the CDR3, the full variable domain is EAGVVQSPRYKIIEKKQPVAFWCNPISGHNTLYWYLQNLGQGPELLIRYENEEAVDDSQLPKDRFSAERLKGVDSTLKIQPAELGDSAVYLCASSSGTGTTDTQYFGPGTRLTVL.

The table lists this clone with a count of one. CDR3: CASSSTGGTEAFF. Written as DNA, the CDR3 is TGTGCCAGCAGCTCAACAGGGGGGACTGAAGCTTTCTTT. The chain combines TRBV5-6 with TRBJ1-1, with 8 bases aligning to TRBD1. There are 13 residues in the CDR3. Germline CDR1 and CDR2: SGHDT and YYEEEE. The junction had 3 bases not matched to a gene; V was cut back by 3 bases and J by 5 bases.

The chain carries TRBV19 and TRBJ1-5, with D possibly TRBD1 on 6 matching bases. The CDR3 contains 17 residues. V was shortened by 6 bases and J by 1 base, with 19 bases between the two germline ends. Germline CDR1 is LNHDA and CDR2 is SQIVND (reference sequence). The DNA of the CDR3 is TGTGCCAGTAGCCAAGGGGGAGGGCCAACAAGCAATCAGCCCCAGCATTTT. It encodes CASSQGGGPTSNQPQHF.

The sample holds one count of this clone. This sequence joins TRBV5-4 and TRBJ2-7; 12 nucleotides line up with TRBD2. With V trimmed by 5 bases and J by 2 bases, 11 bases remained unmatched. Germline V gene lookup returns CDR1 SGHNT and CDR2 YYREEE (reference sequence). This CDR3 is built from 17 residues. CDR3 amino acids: CASSPQIRTSGTYEQYF. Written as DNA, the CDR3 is TGTGCCAGCAGTCCACAAATCAGGACTAGCGGGACCTACGAGCAGTACTTC.

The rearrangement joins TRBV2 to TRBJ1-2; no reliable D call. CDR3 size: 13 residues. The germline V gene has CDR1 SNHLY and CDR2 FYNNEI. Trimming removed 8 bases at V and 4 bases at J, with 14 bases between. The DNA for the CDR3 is TGTGCCAGCCCGACCTACATAGCCTATGGCTACACCTTC. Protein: CASPTYIAYGYTF. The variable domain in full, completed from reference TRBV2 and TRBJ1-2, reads EPEVTQTPSHQVTQMGQEVILRCVPISNHLYFYWYRQILGQKVEFLVSFYNNEISEKSEIFDDQFSVERPDGSNFTLKIRSTKLEDSAMYFCASPTYIAYGYTFGSGTRLTVV.

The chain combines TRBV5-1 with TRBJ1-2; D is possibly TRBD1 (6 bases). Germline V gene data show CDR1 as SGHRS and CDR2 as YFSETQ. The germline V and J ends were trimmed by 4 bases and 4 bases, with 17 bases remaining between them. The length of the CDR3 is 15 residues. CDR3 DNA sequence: TGCGCCAGCAGCAAGGCGGCAGGGGTGCCCTATGGCTACACCTTC. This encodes CASSKAAGVPYGYTF. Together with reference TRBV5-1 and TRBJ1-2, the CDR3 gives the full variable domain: KAGVTQTPRYLIKTRGQQVTLSCSPISGHRSVSWYQQTPGQGLQFLFEYFSETQRNKGNFPGRFSGRQFSNSRSEMNVSTLELGDSALYLCASSKAAGVPYGYTFGSGTRLTVV.

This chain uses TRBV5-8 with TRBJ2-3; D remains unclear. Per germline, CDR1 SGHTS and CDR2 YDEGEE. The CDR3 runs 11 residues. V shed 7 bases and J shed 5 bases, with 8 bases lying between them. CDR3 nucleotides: TGTGCCAGCCACCGGAGAGATACGCAGTATTTT. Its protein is CASHRRDTQYF.

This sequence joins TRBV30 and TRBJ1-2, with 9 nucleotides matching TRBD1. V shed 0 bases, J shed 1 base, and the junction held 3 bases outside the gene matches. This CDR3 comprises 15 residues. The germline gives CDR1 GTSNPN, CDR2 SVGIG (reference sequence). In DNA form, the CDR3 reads TGTGCCTGGAGTGTGGGACAGGGCGATAACTATGGCTACACCTTC. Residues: CAWSVGQGDNYGYTF.

CDR3 DNA: TGTGCCAGCAGTGGGGGCACGGGAAACACCATATATTTT. Residues: CASSGGTGNTIYF. The V and J genes are TRBV25-1 and TRBJ1-3, with a tentative D call TRBD1 (5 bases). Germline V gives CDR1 MGHDK, CDR2 SYGVNS. This CDR3 contains 13 residues. V lost 4 bases, J lost 4 bases, and 8 bases lay in between.

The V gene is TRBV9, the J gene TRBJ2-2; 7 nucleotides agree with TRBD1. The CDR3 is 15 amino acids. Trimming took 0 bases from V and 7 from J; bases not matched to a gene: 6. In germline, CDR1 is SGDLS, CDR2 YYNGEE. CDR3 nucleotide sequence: TGTGCCAGCAGCGTAGGGGGGACAGTTTTCGGGGAGCTGTTTTTT. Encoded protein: CASSVGGTVFGELFF.

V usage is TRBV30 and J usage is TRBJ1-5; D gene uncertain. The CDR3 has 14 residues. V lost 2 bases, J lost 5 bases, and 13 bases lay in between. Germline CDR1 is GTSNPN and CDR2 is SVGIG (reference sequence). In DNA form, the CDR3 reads TGTGCCTGGAGTTTGCGAGGTTCTGATCAGCCCCAGCATTTT. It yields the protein CAWSLRGSDQPQHF.

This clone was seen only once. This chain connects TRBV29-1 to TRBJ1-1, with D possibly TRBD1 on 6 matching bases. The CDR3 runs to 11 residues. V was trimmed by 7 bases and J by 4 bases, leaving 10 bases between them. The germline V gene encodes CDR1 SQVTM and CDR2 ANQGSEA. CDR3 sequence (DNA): TGCAGCGGCCAGGGGAGCACTGAAGCTTTCTTT. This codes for CSGQGSTEAFF.

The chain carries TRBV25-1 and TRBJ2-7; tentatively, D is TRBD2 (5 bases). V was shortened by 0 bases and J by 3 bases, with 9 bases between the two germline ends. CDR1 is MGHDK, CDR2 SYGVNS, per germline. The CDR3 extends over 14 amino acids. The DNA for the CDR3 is TGTGCCAGCAGTGAATATTACGGGGACTACGAGCAGTACTTC. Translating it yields CASSEYYGDYEQYF.

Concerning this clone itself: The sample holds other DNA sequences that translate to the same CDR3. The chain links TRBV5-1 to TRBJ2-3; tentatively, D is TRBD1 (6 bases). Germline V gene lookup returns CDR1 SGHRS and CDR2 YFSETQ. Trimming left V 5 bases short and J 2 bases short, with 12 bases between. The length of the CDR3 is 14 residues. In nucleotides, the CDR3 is TGCGCCAGCAGTTTTGGACAGATCACAGATACGCAGTATTTT. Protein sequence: CASSFGQITDTQYF.

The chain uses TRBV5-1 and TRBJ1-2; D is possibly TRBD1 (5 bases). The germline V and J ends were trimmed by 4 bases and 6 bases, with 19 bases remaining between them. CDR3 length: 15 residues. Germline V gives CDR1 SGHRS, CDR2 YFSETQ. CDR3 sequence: CASSPVGGILDGYTF. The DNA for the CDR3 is TGCGCCAGCAGCCCTGTGGGGGGGATACTCGATGGCTACACCTTC.